This T cell receptor beta chain was recorded in a study of PD-1 blockade in classical Hodgkin lymphoma. Study results and limitations: When nivolumab was started under 1 year after ASCT, patients were excluded.

Germline lookup yields CDR1 SGHAT and CDR2 FQNNGV. This CDR3 comprises 14 residues. Trimming pared 2 bases from V and 2 bases from J, leaving 6 bases between. Time point denoted: cycle 4 day 1 (C4D1), after six to seven weeks of nivolumab. Brentuximab vedotin exposure varied among the patients, all of whom had relapsed after autologous stem cell transplantation. Isolation of CD4+ T cells from thawed PBMCs was performed by magnetic negative selection. As concerns this clone: Its antigen is not identified.

Repertoires were generated with immunoSEQ multiplex PCR, while TCRdb's copy carries only in-frame clones and drops some. Of 25,000 to 35,000 clones listed, approximately 79% are singletons. This sequence originates from a human donor with classical Hodgkin lymphoma. The V and J genes are TRBV11-2 and TRBJ1-4; D gene uncertain. The sequencing used CD4+ T cells from blood, collected before the fourth cycle of nivolumab. The CDR3 loop is CASSLRSTNEKLFF. The CDR3 region has the DNA TGTGCCAGCAGCTTAAGGAGTACTAATGAAAAACTGTTTTTT.